This TCR beta chain was sequenced during a study of cytomegalovirus exposure and HLA in healthy donors. Study outcomes and limitations: Cytomegalovirus status was reportedly diagnosed by the classifier with high sensitivity and specificity.

PCR used 60 Vbeta primers and 13 Jbeta primers. The repertoire was sequenced with immunoSEQ multiplex PCR; TCRdb's copy has only in-frame clones and lacks some. The sample table sets out 200,000 or so clones. This CDR3 is built from 15 residues. The V gene lost 1 base and the J gene lost 2 bases, with 9 bases spanning the gap. Germline CDR1 is LNHDA and CDR2 is SQIVND (reference sequence). Regarding this clone: The target antigen is unknown.

This sequence joins TRBV19 and TRBJ1-5; D perhaps matches TRBD1 (6 bases). The source is a girl aged 2 to 10 in good health and CMV-seropositive. The sequenced material came from PBMCs. CDR3 protein: CASSIVAGGNQPQHF. CDR3 bases: TGTGCCAGTAGTATAGTGGCAGGGGGCAATCAGCCCCAGCATTTT.